Each of the 9 T cell receptor beta chains below was sequenced from the same sample in a study of blood T cell repertoires in COVID-19. Here immunoSEQ multiplex PCR was the method, and the copy in TCRdb shows in-frame clones only, minus some. The profile shows 110,000 to 150,000 clones, approximately 88% of them singletons. Sequencing input: peripheral blood. Receptors were obtained from a man aged 70-80 years with acute or convalescent COVID-19.

This chain connects TRBV27 to TRBJ2-1; 9 nucleotides line up with TRBD2. Germline CDR1 and CDR2: MNHEY and SMNVEV (reference sequence). This CDR3 has 17 residues. With 1 base clipped from V and 3 bases from J, the junction kept 7 bases outside the gene matches. The CDR3 bases are TGTGCCAGCAGTTTATTAGCGGGGGCGAGCGGCTACAATGAGCAGTTCTTC. It specifies CASSLLAGASGYNEQFF.

The chain's CDR3 is CASSPRSGGPSTEAFF. The DNA for the CDR3 is TGTGCCAGCTCACCTCGGTCGGGGGGCCCTAGCACTGAAGCTTTCTTT. This chain joins TRBV18 and TRBJ1-1; D might be TRBD1 (6 bases). Germline values: CDR1 KGHSH, CDR2 LQKENI. V lost 3 bases and J lost 4, with 18 bases in between. CDR3 size: 16 residues.

V gene TRBV7-2 combines with J gene TRBJ1-6; 8 bases are shared with TRBD1. The CDR3 runs 15 residues. The V and J ends lost 5 bases and 10 bases, in that order; junction bases with no gene match: 10. Per the germline V gene, CDR1 is SGHTA and CDR2 is FQGNSA. CDR3 sequence: CASSLRQGHESPLHF. The CDR3 DNA is TGTGCCAGCAGCCTGAGACAGGGGCACGAATCACCCCTCCACTTT.

The chain couples TRBV6-4 to TRBJ2-3; 12 bases fit TRBD1. The V gene's germline CDR1 is MRHNA and CDR2 SNTAGT. This CDR3 comprises 15 residues. With V trimmed by 2 bases and J by 4 bases, 1 base remained unmatched. The CDR3 loop is CASSDGTGGADTQYF. CDR3 DNA sequence: TGTGCCAGCAGTGACGGGACAGGGGGCGCAGATACGCAGTATTTT.

The V and J genes are TRBV3-1 (or the pseudogene TRBV3-2) and TRBJ2-1; D is perhaps TRBD1 (6 bases). The germline gives CDR1 LGHDT, CDR2 YNNKEL (reference sequence). The V gene lost 3 bases and the J gene lost 8 bases, with 23 bases spanning the gap. CDR3 length: 17 amino acids. The CDR3 sequence: CASSQGTTGLDFDEQFF. CDR3 coding DNA: TGTGCCAGCAGCCAGGGAACCACAGGGTTGGATTTCGATGAGCAGTTCTTC.

The rearrangement joins TRBV28 to TRBJ1-1; a possible D gene is TRBD1 (6 bases). V lost 4 bases to trimming and J lost 4 bases, with 16 bases between them. The germline V gene has CDR1 MDHEN and CDR2 SYDVKM. The CDR3 runs to 15 residues. The CDR3 protein is CASSSYQGLGTEAFF. The CDR3 nucleotides read TGTGCCAGCAGTTCGTACCAGGGGTTGGGCACTGAAGCTTTCTTT. The full variable domain, its missing parts supplied by reference TRBV28 and TRBJ1-1, is DVKVTQSSRYLVKRTGEKVFLECVQDMDHENMFWYRQDPGLGLRLIYFSYDVKMKEKGDIPEGYSVSREKKERFSLILESASTNQTSMYLCASSSYQGLGTEAFFGQGTRLTVV.

This clone has just one count. This chain joins TRBV15 and TRBJ2-2, with TRBD1 matching 7 bases. Germline-derived CDR1 and CDR2 are LNHNV and YYDKDF (reference sequence). The CDR3 is 16 amino acids. V was pared by 2 bases and J by 3 bases, with 6 bases of the junction left unmatched. CDR3 region: CATSRPTGKDTGELFF. The DNA for the CDR3 is TGTGCCACCAGCAGACCGACAGGGAAAGACACCGGGGAGCTGTTTTTT.

The V call is TRBV3-1 (or the pseudogene TRBV3-2), the J call TRBJ2-7; 9 bases align to TRBD2. CDR1 LGHDT and CDR2 YNNKEL come from the germline V gene (reference sequence). The V segment lost 0 bases and the J segment 9 bases; nucleotides outside the gene matches: 15. This CDR3 comprises 17 residues. CDR3 sequence reads: CASSQDGLAGYRSVQYF. CDR3 coding DNA: TGTGCCAGCAGCCAAGATGGGCTAGCGGGGTATAGGAGCGTGCAGTACTTC.

This clone has only one observation. This chain connects TRBV11-2 to TRBJ2-1, with 7 bases matching TRBD1. There are 14 residues in the CDR3. Germline CDR1 is SGHAT and CDR2 is FQNNGV. V was pared by 3 bases and J by 8 bases, with 7 bases of the junction left unmatched. CDR3 DNA sequence: TGTGCCAGCAGCTTGGACCACAGGGGTGATGAGCAGTTCTTC. It specifies CASSLDHRGDEQFF.